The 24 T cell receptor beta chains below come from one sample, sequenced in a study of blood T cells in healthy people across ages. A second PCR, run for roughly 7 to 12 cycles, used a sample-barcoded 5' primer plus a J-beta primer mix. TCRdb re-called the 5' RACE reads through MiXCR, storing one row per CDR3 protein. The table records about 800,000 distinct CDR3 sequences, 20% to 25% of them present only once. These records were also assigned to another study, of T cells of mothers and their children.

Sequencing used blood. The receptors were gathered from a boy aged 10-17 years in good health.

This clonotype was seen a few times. As DNA, the CDR3 is TGTGCCAGCAGTTACTCGACGGGCGATCACTTTCCCTACGAGCAGTACTTC. Encoded protein: CASSYSTGDHFPYEQYF. The J gene is TRBJ2-7, the V gene TRBV6-5; D is uncertain. The CDR3 has 17 residues. The V gene's germline CDR1 is MNHEY and CDR2 SVGAGI. Trimming shortened V by 0 bases and J by 2 bases, and 17 bases separated the two germline ends.

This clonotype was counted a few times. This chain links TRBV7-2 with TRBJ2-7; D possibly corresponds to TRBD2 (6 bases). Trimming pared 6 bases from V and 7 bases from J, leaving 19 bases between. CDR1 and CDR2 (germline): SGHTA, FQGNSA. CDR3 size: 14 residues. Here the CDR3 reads CASSLGLSGWEQYF. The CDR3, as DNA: TGTGCCAGCAGTTTGGGACTCAGCGGGTGGGAGCAGTACTTC.

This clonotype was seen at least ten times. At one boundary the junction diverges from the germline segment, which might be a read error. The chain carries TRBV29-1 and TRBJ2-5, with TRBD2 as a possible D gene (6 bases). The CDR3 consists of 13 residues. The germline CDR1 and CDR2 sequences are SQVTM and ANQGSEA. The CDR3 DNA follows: TGTAGCGTAGAAACGGGAGTCCAAGAGACCCAGTACTTC. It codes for CSVETGVQETQYF.

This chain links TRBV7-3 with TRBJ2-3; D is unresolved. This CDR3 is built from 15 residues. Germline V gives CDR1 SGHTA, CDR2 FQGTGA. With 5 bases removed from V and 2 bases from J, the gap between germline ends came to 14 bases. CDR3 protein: CASSPVTGSTDTQYF. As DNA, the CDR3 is TGTGCCAGCAGCCCGGTGACTGGATCCACAGATACGCAGTATTTT.

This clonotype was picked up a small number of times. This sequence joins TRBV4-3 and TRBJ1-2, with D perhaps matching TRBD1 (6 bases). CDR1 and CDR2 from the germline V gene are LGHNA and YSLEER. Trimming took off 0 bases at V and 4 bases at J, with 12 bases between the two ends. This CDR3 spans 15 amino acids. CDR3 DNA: TGCGCCAGCAGCCAAGACCGACAGGTGATCTATGGCTACACCTTC. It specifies CASSQDRQVIYGYTF.

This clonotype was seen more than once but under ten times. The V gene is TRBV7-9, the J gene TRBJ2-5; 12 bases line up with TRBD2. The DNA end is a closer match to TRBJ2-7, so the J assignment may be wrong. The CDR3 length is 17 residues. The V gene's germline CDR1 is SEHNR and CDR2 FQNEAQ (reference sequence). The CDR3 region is CASSTTTSGSHDYEQYF. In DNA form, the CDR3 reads TGTGCCAGCAGCACGACGACTAGCGGGAGTCACGACTACGAGCAGTACTTC.

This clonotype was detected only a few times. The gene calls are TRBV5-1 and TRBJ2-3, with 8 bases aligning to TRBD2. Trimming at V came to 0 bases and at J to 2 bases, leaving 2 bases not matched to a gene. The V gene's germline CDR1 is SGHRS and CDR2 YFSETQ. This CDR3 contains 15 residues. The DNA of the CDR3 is TGCGCCAGCAGCTTGGTCGGGGGGGTCACAGATACGCAGTATTTT. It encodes CASSLVGGVTDTQYF.

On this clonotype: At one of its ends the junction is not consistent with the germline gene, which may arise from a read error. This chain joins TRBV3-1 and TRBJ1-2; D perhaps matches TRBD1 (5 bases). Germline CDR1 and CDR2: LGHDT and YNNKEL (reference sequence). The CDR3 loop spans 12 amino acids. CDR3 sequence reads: CASNQGENGYTF. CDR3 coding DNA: TGTGCCAGCAACCAAGGGGAAAATGGCTACACCTTC.

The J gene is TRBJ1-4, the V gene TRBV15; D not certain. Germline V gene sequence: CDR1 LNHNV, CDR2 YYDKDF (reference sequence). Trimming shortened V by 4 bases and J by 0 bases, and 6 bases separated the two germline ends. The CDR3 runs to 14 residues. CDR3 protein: CATSKHTTNEKLFF. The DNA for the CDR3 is TGTGCCACCAGCAAGCATACAACTAATGAAAAACTGTTTTTT.

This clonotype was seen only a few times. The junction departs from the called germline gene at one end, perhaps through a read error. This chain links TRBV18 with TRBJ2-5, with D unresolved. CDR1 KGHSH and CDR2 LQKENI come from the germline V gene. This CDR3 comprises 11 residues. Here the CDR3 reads CAGSPGETQYF. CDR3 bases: TGTGCCGGCTCACCGGGAGAGACCCAGTACTTC.

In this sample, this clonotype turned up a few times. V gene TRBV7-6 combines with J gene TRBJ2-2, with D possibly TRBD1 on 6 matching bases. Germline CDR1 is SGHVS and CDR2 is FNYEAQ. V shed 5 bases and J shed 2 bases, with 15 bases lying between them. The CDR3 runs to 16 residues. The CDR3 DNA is TGTGCCAGCAGCCCTCGGGACACACCAAACACCGGGGAGCTGTTTTTT. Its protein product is CASSPRDTPNTGELFF.

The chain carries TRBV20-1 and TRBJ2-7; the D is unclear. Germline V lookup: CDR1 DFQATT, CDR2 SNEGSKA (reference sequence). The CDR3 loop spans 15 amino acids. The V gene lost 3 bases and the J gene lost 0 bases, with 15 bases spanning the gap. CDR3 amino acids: CSARATGAASYEQYF. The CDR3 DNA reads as TGCAGTGCTAGGGCGACTGGAGCCGCCTCCTACGAGCAGTACTTC.

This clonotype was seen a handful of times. The CDR3 region is CSVWAGGYGYTF. In nucleotides, the CDR3 is TGCAGCGTCTGGGCAGGGGGCTATGGCTACACCTTC. The V and J genes are TRBV29-1 and TRBJ1-2; TRBD1 matches 7 bases. The CDR3 has 12 amino acids. J lost 4 bases, V lost 6 bases, and 5 bases had no gene match. The germline CDR1 and CDR2 sequences are SQVTM and ANQGSEA. The full variable domain, with the rest looked up from reference TRBV29-1 and TRBJ1-2, is SAVISQKPSRDICQRGTSLTIQCQVDSQVTMMFWYRQQPGQSLTLIATANQGSEATYESGFVIDKFPISRPNLTFSTLTVSNMSPEDSSIYLCSVWAGGYGYTFGSGTRLTVV.

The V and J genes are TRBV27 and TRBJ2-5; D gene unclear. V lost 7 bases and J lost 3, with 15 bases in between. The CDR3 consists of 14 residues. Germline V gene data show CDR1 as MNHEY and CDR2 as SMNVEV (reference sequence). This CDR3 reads CASKVTGAKETQYF. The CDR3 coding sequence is TGTGCCAGCAAGGTTACTGGAGCAAAAGAGACCCAGTACTTC.

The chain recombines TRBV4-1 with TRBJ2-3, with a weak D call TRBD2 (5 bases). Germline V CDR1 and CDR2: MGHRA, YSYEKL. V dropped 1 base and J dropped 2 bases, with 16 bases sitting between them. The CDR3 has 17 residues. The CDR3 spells CASSQGAAEIYTDTQYF. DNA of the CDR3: TGCGCCAGCAGCCAAGGCGCAGCGGAAATATACACAGATACGCAGTATTTT.

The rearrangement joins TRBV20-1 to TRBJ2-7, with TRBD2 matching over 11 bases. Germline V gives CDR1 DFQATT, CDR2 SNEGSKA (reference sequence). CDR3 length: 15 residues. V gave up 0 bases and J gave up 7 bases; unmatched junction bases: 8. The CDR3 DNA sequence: TGCAGTGCTAGAGATTTTACCCTAGCGGGAGGTGAGCAGTACTTC. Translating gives CSARDFTLAGGEQYF.

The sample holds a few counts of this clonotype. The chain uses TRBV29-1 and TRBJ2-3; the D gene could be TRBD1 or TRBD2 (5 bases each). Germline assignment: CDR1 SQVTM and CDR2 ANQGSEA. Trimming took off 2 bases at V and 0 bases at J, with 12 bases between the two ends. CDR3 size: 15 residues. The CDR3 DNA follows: TGCAGCGTTGAATTTGAGGGGAGAAGCACAGATACGCAGTATTTT. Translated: CSVEFEGRSTDTQYF.

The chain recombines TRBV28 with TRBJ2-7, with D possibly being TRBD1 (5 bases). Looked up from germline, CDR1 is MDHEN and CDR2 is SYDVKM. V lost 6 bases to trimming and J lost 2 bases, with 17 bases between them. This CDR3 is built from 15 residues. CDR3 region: CASRQTGARTYEQYF. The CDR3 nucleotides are TGTGCCAGCAGGCAAACTGGGGCTAGAACCTACGAGCAGTACTTC.

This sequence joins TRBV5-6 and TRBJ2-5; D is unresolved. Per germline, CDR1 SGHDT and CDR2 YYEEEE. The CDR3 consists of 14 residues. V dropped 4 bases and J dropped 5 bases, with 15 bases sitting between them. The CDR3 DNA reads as TGTGCCAGCAGCCCACTACGTCCCGAGGAGACCCAGTACTTC. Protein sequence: CASSPLRPEETQYF.

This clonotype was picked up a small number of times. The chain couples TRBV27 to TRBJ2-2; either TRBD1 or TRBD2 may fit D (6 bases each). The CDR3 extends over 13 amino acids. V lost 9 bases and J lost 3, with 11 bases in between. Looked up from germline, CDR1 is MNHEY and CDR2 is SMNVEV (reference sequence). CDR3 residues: CARWGADTGELFF. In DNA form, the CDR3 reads TGTGCCAGGTGGGGGGCGGACACCGGGGAGCTGTTTTTT.

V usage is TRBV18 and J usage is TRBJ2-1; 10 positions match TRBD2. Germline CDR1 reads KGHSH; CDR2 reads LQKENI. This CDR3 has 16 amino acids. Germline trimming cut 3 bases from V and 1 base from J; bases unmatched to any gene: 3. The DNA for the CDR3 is TGTGCCAGCTCACCGCTTAGCGGGGGGTCCTACAATGAGCAGTTCTTC. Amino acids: CASSPLSGGSYNEQFF.

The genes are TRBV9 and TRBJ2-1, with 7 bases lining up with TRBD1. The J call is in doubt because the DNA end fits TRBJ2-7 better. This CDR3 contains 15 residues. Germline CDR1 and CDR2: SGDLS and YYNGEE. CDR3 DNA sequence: TGTGCCAGCAGCGTAGGAGGACAGGACCCCTACGAGCAGTACTTC. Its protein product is CASSVGGQDPYEQYF.

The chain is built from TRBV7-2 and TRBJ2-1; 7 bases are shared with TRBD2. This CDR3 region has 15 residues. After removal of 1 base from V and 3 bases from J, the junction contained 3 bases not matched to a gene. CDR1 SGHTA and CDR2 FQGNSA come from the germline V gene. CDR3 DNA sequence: TGTGCCAGCAGCTTAGGAAGCGGGGTCTACAATGAGCAGTTCTTC. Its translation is CASSLGSGVYNEQFF. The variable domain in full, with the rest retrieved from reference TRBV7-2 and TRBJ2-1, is GAGVSQSPSNKVTEKGKDVELRCDPISGHTALYWYRQSLGQGLEFLIYFQGNSAPDKSGLPSDRFSAERTGGSVSTLTIQRTQQEDSAVYLCASSLGSGVYNEQFFGPGTRLTVL.

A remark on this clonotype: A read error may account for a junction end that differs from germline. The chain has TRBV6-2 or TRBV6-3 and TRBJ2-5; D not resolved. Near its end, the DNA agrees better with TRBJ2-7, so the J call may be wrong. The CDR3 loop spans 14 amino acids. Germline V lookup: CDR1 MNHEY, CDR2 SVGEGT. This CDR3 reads CAGSYFQLSYEQYF. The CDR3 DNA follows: TGTGCCGGCAGTTACTTTCAGCTTTCCTACGAGCAGTACTTC.